This TCR beta chain was sequenced for a study of blood T cell repertoires in COVID-19 (dated by TCRdb to about 2020). Some background on the complete study: Samples from collaborators originated in the United States, Italy and Spain and spanned both the acute and convalescent phases of COVID-19. HLA class I and class II types, where available, came from metadata supplied by the sample provider rather than from assay-based typing. Samples came from the ongoing ImmuneRACE study (first 160 participants) plus 1,254 subjects from 6 global collaborators. A de-identified subject ID, COVID-19 status, age in years and sex were almost always included in the sample metadata. The prospective study material was composed of cDNA or gDNA derived from T cells, B-cell-depleted T cells, or PBMCs. Deeply sampled blood TCRbeta repertoires from subjects exposed to, actively infected with, or recovered from COVID-19 were included in the dataset. The repertoires were made available in a free public database intended to serve as a resource for research on the immune response to SARS-CoV-2. What the authors observed across the whole study: The quantity of clinical and demographic metadata differed by source and by participant and was supplied without curation.

TCRbeta CDR3 regions were amplified from genomic DNA by means of the immunoSEQ Assay, a bias-controlled multiplex PCR. Regarding the original processing steps: Nucleated cell counts per sample were estimated from amplification of reference gene primers within the assay. To quantify the absolute abundance of each unique TCRbeta CDR3 rearrangement, sequence reads were collapsed and filtered. For each sample, productive Simpson clonality was calculated by taking the square root of Simpson's diversity index across productive rearrangements. TCRdb provides this immuneACCESS table in a form limited to in-frame rearrangements. Some clones are lacking; in checked studies, under half of them reflect an unresolved V gene, and why the rest are absent is not known. V and J calls and clone size are those listed in that table; D and trimming were worked out from the DNA. The sample data list about 190,000 clones, and approximately 84% of these were observed just once. The ten largest account for 4% to 6% of the sample.

On this clone: Its antigen is currently not known. Base qualities are not at hand, and no much larger clone is one base apart.

Whole blood was collected in K2EDTA tubes by collaborating institutions according to the institutions' own protocols. Collaborator samples were shipped for TCRbeta analysis as frozen whole blood, isolated PBMCs, or DNA extracted from either sample type. CDR1 and CDR2 are read off the germline V gene as SQVTM and ANQGSEA. V is reduced by 3 bases and J by 10 bases, leaving a spacing of 12 bases between them. The CDR3 measures 11 amino acids from cysteine to phenylalanine. The kept DNA is CDR3 alone, 33 bases in frame from the first base. The receptor's source is a woman between 70 and 85 years old with active or convalescent COVID-19. The chain is assembled from TRBV29-1 and TRBJ1-1, with the D gene call left open. Sequenced sample: peripheral blood. CDR3 reads: CSVDGSPLAFF. In nucleotide form, the sequence is TGCAGCGTTGATGGCTCCCCCCTAGCTTTCTTT.